The present TCR beta chain was sequenced within a study of cytomegalovirus exposure and HLA in healthy donors. PCR was performed using 60 Vbeta and 13 Jbeta primers. Repertoires were generated with immunoSEQ multiplex PCR, while TCRdb's copy carries only in-frame clones and drops some. The listing contains 150,000 to 200,000 clones. Germline CDR1 and CDR2: LNHDA and SQIVND (reference sequence). V was shortened by 3 bases and J by 1 base, with 9 bases between the two germline ends. CDR3 length: 14 residues. The V and J genes are TRBV19 and TRBJ1-2; D call uncertain. Sample: PBMCs. The TCR comes from a young man in good health and CMV-seronegative. CDR3 in DNA: TGTGCCAGTAGTATTACACAGAGTAACTATGGCTACACCTTC. This sequence encodes CASSITQSNYGYTF. The full variable domain, rest sourced from reference TRBV19 and TRBJ1-2, is DGGITQSPKYLFRKEGQNVTLSCEQNLNHDAMYWYRQDPGQGLRLIYYSQIVNDFQKGDIAEGYSVSREKKESFPLTVTSAQKNPTAFYLCASSITQSNYGYTFGSGTRLTVV.